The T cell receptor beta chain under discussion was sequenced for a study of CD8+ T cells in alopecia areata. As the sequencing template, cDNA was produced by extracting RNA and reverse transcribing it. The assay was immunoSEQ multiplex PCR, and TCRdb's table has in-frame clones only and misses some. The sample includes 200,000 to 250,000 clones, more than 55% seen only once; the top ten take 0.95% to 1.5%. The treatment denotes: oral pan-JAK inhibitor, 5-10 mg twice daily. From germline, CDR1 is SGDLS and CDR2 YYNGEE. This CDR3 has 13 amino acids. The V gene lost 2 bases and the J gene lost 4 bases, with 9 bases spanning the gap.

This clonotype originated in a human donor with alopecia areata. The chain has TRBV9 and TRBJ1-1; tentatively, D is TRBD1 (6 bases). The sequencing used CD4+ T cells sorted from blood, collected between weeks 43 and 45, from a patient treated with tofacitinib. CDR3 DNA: TGTGCCAGCAGCGTTGTCAGGGGCACTGAAGCTTTCTTT. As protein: CASSVVRGTEAFF.